This paragraph covers one T cell receptor (beta chain) sequence. Its antigen is still unknown. Template material for amplifying TCR beta CDR3 regions consisted of RNA transcripts. First-round RT-PCR with HTBI primers amplified the TCR CDR3 region. MiXCR was run by TCRdb on the multiplex PCR reads, yielding one entry per CDR3 protein. This sample carries about 500,000 distinct CDR3 sequences, 17% of them seen once, and the ten largest clones take roughly a sixth. This entry belongs to a study of T cells in Graves' hyperthyroidism and ophthalmopathy. In the study overall: Upon initial diagnosis and before any treatment, peripheral blood was collected. Whole-study findings and limits: Blood held most thyroid clonotypes expanded above 0.001 frequency.

Diagnostic decisions used clinical symptoms, serum thyroxine and TRAb, thyroid ultrasound and orbital computed tomography. PBMCs came from around 9.7 ml fresh peripheral blood. The CDR3 loop spans 13 amino acids. Germline V CDR1 and CDR2: MNHEY, SMNVEV (reference sequence). With 2 bases removed from V and 9 bases from J, the gap between germline ends came to 8 bases. The material sequenced was blood. The clonotype originates from a woman younger than 35 with Graves' ophthalmopathy. V gene TRBV27 combines with J gene TRBJ1-6, with D hard to call. The CDR3 DNA reads TGTGCCAGCAGTTTAGGCCGCTCTTCACCCCTCCACTTT. Protein: CASSLGRSSPLHF.